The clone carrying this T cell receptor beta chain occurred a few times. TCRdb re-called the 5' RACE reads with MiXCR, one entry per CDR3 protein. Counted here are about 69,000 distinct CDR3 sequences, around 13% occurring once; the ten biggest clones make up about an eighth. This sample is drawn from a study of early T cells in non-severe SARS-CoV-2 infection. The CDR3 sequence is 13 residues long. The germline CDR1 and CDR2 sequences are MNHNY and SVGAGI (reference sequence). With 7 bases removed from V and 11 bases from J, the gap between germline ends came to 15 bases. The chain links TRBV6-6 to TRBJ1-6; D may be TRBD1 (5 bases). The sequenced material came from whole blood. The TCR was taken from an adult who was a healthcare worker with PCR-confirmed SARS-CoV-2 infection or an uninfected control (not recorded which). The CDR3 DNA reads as TGTGCCAGCATGCGGGGCCAAGCGACACCCCTCCACTTT. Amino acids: CASMRGQATPLHF.